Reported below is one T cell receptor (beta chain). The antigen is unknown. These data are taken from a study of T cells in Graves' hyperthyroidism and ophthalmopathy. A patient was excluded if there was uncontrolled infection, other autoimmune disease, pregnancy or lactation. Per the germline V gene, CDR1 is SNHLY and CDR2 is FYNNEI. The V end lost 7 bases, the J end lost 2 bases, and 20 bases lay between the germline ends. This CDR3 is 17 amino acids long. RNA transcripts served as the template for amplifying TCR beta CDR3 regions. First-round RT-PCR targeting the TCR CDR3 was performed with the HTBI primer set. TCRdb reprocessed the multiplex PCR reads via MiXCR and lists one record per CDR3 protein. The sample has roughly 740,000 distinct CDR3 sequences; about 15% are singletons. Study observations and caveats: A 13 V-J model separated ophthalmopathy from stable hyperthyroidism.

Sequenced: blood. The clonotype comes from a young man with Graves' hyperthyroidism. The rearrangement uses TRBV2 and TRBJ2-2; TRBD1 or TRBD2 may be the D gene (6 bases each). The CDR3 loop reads CASMGGRGRPNTGELFF. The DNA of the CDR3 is TGTGCCAGCATGGGGGGCCGGGGGAGGCCTAACACCGGGGAGCTGTTTTTT.